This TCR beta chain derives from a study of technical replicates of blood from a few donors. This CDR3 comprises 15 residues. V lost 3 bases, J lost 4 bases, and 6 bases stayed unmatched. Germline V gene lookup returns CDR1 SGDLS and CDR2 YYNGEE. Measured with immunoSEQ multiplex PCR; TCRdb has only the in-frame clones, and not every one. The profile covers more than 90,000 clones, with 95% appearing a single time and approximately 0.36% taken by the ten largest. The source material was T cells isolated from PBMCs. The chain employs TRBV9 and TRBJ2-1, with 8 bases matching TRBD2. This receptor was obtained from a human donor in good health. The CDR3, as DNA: TGTGCCAGCAGCGAAGAGCGGGAGTTGTACAATGAGCAGTTCTTC. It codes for CASSEERELYNEQFF.